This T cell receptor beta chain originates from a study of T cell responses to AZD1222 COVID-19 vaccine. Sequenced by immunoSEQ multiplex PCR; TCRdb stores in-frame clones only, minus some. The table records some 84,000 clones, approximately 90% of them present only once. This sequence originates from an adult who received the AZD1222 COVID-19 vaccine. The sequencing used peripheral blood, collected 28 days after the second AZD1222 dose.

The CDR3 loop is CASSLSGGRGRYGYTF. CDR3 sequence (DNA): TGTGCCAGCAGTTTATCGGGCGGGAGGGGGCGTTATGGCTACACCTTC. V gene TRBV27 combines with J gene TRBJ1-2; TRBD1 aligns across 7 bases. Per the germline V gene, CDR1 is MNHEY and CDR2 is SMNVEV (reference sequence). V dropped 0 bases and J dropped 5; count of bases not matched to a gene: 9. This CDR3 spans 16 amino acids.